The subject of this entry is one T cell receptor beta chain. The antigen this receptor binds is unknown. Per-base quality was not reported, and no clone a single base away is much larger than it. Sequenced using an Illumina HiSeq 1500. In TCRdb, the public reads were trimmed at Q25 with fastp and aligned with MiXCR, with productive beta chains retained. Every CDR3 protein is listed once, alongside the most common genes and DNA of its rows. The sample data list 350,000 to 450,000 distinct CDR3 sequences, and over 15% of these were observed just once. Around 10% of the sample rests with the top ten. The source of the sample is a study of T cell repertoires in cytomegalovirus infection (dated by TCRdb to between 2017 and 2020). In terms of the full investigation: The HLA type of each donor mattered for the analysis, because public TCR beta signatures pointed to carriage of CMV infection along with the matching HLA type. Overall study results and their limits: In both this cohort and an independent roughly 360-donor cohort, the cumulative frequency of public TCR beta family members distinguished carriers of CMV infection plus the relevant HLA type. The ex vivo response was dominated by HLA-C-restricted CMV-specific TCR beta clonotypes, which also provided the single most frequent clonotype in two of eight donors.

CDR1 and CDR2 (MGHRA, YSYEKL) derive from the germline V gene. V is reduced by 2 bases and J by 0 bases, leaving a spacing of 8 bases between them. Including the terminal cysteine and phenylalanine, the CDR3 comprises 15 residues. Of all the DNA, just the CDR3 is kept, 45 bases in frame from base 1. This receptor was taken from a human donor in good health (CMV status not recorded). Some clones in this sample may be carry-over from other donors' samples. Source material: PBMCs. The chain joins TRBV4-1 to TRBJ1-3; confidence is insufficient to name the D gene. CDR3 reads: CASSQKSDSGNTIYF. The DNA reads TGCGCCAGCAGCCAAAAATCAGACTCTGGAAACACCATATATTTT.